This TCR beta chain is from a study of blood T cell repertoires in COVID-19. Background on the study: Acute and convalescent COVID-19 samples came from the United States, Italy and Spain. T cells, B-cell-depleted T cells, or PBMCs provided the cDNA or gDNA that served as material.

Using immunoSEQ multiplex PCR, the repertoire was profiled, and TCRdb retains in-frame clones only, with some absent. The sample yields 250,000 to 300,000 clones, roughly nine tenths seen once. CDR1 SNHLY and CDR2 FYNNEI come from the germline V gene. With 8 bases clipped from V and 2 bases from J, the junction kept 4 bases outside the gene matches. CDR3 length equals 13 residues. This clone was observed a handful of times. The chain recombines TRBV2 with TRBJ2-7; 9 nucleotides match TRBD2. Sequences were obtained from peripheral blood. This receptor was obtained from a woman in her 30s with COVID-19, enrolled during active disease. The CDR3 spells CASSAGGPYEQYF. The CDR3 DNA sequence: TGTGCCAGCTCAGCGGGGGGTCCCTACGAGCAGTACTTC. Drawing the rest from reference TRBV2 and TRBJ2-7, the complete variable domain is EPEVTQTPSHQVTQMGQEVILRCVPISNHLYFYWYRQILGQKVEFLVSFYNNEISEKSEIFDDQFSVERPDGSNFTLKIRSTKLEDSAMYFCASSAGGPYEQYFGPGTRLTVT.